Each of the 25 T cell receptor beta chains below was sequenced from the same sample in a study of cytomegalovirus exposure and HLA in healthy donors. The PCR had 60 Vbeta and 13 Jbeta primers. Profiling relied on immunoSEQ multiplex PCR, and the TCRdb table lists in-frame clones only, not all of them. Listed are about 51,000 clones; 25% to 30% falls within the top ten. Sequencing used PBMCs. Every receptor here comes from a man aged 35 to 55 in good health and CMV-seropositive.

The chain couples TRBV9 to TRBJ2-1; 8 bases match TRBD2. V gave up 2 bases and J gave up 6 bases; unmatched junction bases: 16. The CDR3 consists of 18 residues. Germline CDR1 SGDLS, CDR2 YYNGEE. The CDR3 bases are TGTGCCAGCAGCGTTAGTTGGCCCGGAGCGGGGGCGTCCAATGAGCAGTTCTTC. Translating gives CASSVSWPGAGASNEQFF.

The V gene is TRBV30, the J gene TRBJ1-6, with D possibly being TRBD1 (5 bases). Germline V gene data show CDR1 as GTSNPN and CDR2 as SVGIG (reference sequence). The CDR3 is 13 amino acids. The germline V and J ends were trimmed by 5 bases and 2 bases, with 7 bases remaining between them. DNA of the CDR3: TGTGCCTGGGCCAGGGCCTATAATTCACCCCTCCACTTT. Protein sequence: CAWARAYNSPLHF. Full variable domain (missing parts from reference TRBV30 and TRBJ1-6): SQTIHQWPATLVQPVGSPLSLECTVEGTSNPNLYWYRQAAGRGLQLLFYSVGIGQISSEVPQNLSASRPQDRQFILSSKKLLLSDSGFYLCAWARAYNSPLHFGNGTRLTVT.

The gene calls are TRBV20-1 and TRBJ2-7; a weak D match, TRBD2 (7 bases). Trimming took 8 bases from V and 7 from J, leaving 15 bases between them. The germline gives CDR1 DFQATT, CDR2 SNEGSKA (reference sequence). This CDR3 spans 11 amino acids. The CDR3 is CSPEGGKEQYF. CDR3 coding DNA: TGCAGTCCCGAGGGGGGGAAAGAGCAGTACTTC.

The gene calls are TRBV30 and TRBJ1-3; TRBD1 aligns across 9 bases. The CDR3 is 16 residues long. Germline assignment: CDR1 GTSNPN and CDR2 SVGIG (reference sequence). The CDR3 nucleotides read TGTGCGTCCCACAGGGGGCCTGACCGGCGAAGAAACACCATATATTTT. As protein: CASHRGPDRRRNTIYF.

This chain joins TRBV19 and TRBJ1-1; the match to TRBD1 covers 10 bases. Trimming at V came to 2 bases and at J to 11 bases, leaving 11 bases not matched to a gene. There are 15 residues in the CDR3. Germline V gives CDR1 LNHDA, CDR2 SQIVND (reference sequence). The CDR3 coding sequence is TGTGCCAGTAGTATACAGGGACAGGGGCGTCTTGGGGCTTTCTTT. Translating gives CASSIQGQGRLGAFF.

The V call is TRBV27, the J call TRBJ2-2; TRBD2 aligns across 14 bases. The germline V gene has CDR1 MNHEY and CDR2 SMNVEV (reference sequence). The CDR3 has 19 amino acids. V trimming: 2 bases; J trimming: 3 bases; junction bases outside the gene matches: 8. The CDR3 region has the DNA TGTGCCAGCAGTTTAGTGACTAGCGGGAGGGCCCGGGACACCGGGGAGCTGTTTTTT. It translates to CASSLVTSGRARDTGELFF.

This chain connects TRBV29-1 to TRBJ2-5; maybe TRBD1 (6 bases). The DNA end is more similar to TRBJ2-7, so the J call may be wrong. Germline V gene data show CDR1 as SQVTM and CDR2 as ANQGSEA. The CDR3 consists of 13 residues. DNA of the CDR3: TGCAGCGTGATGACAGGTTCCACCTACGAGCAGTACTTC. As protein: CSVMTGSTYEQYF.

Here the CDR3 DNA reads TGCGCCAGCAGCCACCATCAGGGGCCCTCCTACGAGCAGTACTTC. Translating gives CASSHHQGPSYEQYF. The chain uses TRBV4-1 and TRBJ2-7; tentatively, D is TRBD1 (6 bases). V lost 3 bases, J lost 0 bases, and 12 bases lay in between. CDR3 length: 15 residues. Germline V gene sequence: CDR1 MGHRA, CDR2 YSYEKL.

The chain employs TRBV25-1 and TRBJ2-2; TRBD2 agrees at 10 bases. The CDR3 has 14 residues. The germline V gene encodes CDR1 MGHDK and CDR2 SYGVNS. V lost 9 bases to trimming and J lost 5 bases; unmatched junction nucleotides: 6. The CDR3 coding sequence is TGTGCCAGTCAGCTAGCGGGAGTAACCGGGGAGCTGTTTTTT. It encodes CASQLAGVTGELFF.

The chain is built from TRBV28 and TRBJ2-7; a weak D match, TRBD1 (5 bases). This CDR3 spans 15 amino acids. V dropped 6 bases and J dropped 4 bases, with 19 bases sitting between them. Germline V gene data show CDR1 as MDHEN and CDR2 as SYDVKM. The DNA for the CDR3 is TGTGCCAGCAGATTGGGGCAAAATAGTCTATACGAGCAGTACTTC. Translated, it gives CASRLGQNSLYEQYF.

The chain combines TRBV6-1 with TRBJ2-3, with 12 positions matching TRBD2. V lost 4 bases and J lost 6; bases outside the gene matches: 11. Germline CDR1 MNHNS, CDR2 SASEGT. CDR3 length equals 17 residues. CDR3 sequence (DNA): TGTGCCAGCAGTGCCCTTCCGACTAGCGGGAGAACGGATACGCAGTATTTT. It is translated as CASSALPTSGRTDTQYF.

The CDR3 sequence: CASRVGLDYNEQFF. CDR3 sequence (DNA): TGTGCCAGCAGGGTGGGACTTGACTACAATGAGCAGTTCTTC. This sequence joins TRBV5-6 and TRBJ2-1, with D possibly being TRBD2 (6 bases). The length of the CDR3 is 14 residues. Germline CDR1 reads SGHDT; CDR2 reads YYEEEE. V gave up 5 bases and J gave up 3 bases, with 12 bases separating them.

The chain couples TRBV6-6 to TRBJ2-7; tentative D call: TRBD2 (5 bases). V lost 6 bases to trimming and J lost 6 bases, with 12 bases between them. The CDR3 loop spans 12 amino acids. Looked up from germline, CDR1 is MNHNY and CDR2 is SVGAGI (reference sequence). The CDR3: CASSLGVVEQYF. For the CDR3, the DNA is TGTGCCAGCAGCTTGGGAGTCGTCGAGCAGTACTTC.

This chain links TRBV2 with TRBJ2-2; D might be TRBD2 (5 bases). V lost 4 bases to trimming and J lost 4 bases, with 10 bases between them. The CDR3 runs to 14 residues. Per the germline V gene, CDR1 is SNHLY and CDR2 is FYNNEI. The CDR3 DNA reads as TGTGCCAGCAGTGGAGGGCCCCTCACCGGGGAGCTGTTTTTT. Residues: CASSGGPLTGELFF. Full variable domain (rest looked up from reference TRBV2 and TRBJ2-2): EPEVTQTPSHQVTQMGQEVILRCVPISNHLYFYWYRQILGQKVEFLVSFYNNEISEKSEIFDDQFSVERPDGSNFTLKIRSTKLEDSAMYFCASSGGPLTGELFFGEGSRLTVL.

The gene calls are TRBV6-1 and TRBJ2-5; 8 nucleotides align to TRBD2. Germline V gene sequence: CDR1 MNHNS, CDR2 SASEGT. The CDR3 has 14 residues. V gave up 8 bases and J gave up 4 bases; unmatched junction bases: 9. CDR3 sequence (DNA): TGTGCCAGCCGGCCGGGGGGGGCCACAGAGACCCAGTACTTC. Translating it yields CASRPGGATETQYF.

The gene calls are TRBV5-5 and TRBJ1-1; unclear D gene. Germline assignment: CDR1 SGHKS and CDR2 YYEKEE (reference sequence). V gave up 0 bases and J gave up 11 bases, with 14 bases separating them. The CDR3 extends over 13 amino acids. The CDR3 protein is CASSLGFEGVAFF. CDR3 bases: TGTGCCAGCAGCTTGGGGTTTGAGGGAGTGGCTTTCTTT.

This chain connects TRBV10-3 to TRBJ2-7; D is unresolved. CDR3 length: 12 residues. The germline V and J ends were trimmed by 3 bases and 3 bases, with 6 bases remaining between them. Germline V gene data show CDR1 as ENHRY and CDR2 as SYGVKD. The CDR3 nucleotides are TGTGCCATCAGTGAATCTAACTACGAGCAGTACTTC. Translation: CAISESNYEQYF.

The J gene is TRBJ2-1, the V gene TRBV2; 11 positions agree with TRBD1. CDR1 is SNHLY, CDR2 FYNNEI, per germline. Trimming cost V 8 bases and J 4 bases; bases outside gene matches: 4. This CDR3 contains 14 residues. The CDR3 loop is CASPGQGGYNEQFF. The CDR3 DNA follows: TGTGCCAGCCCGGGACAGGGGGGATACAATGAGCAGTTCTTC.

The V call is TRBV6-6, the J call TRBJ1-1; 8 bases line up with TRBD1. V trimming: 5 bases; J trimming: 8 bases; junction bases outside the gene matches: 4. Germline V gene sequence: CDR1 MNHNY, CDR2 SVGAGI (reference sequence). This CDR3 comprises 12 residues. The CDR3 DNA is TGTGCCAGCAGTCCCGACAGGGGCGAAGCTTTCTTT. Protein sequence: CASSPDRGEAFF.

The chain employs TRBV19 and TRBJ2-1; D is possibly TRBD1 (6 bases). Germline values: CDR1 LNHDA, CDR2 SQIVND (reference sequence). The CDR3 has 15 residues. Trimming cost V 6 bases and J 0 bases, with 12 bases left between them. The CDR3 bases are TGTGCCAGTAGCCCAGACAGGAGCTCCTACAATGAGCAGTTCTTC. Translated: CASSPDRSSYNEQFF.

The genes are TRBV19 and TRBJ1-1; possible D gene TRBD1, 5 bases. Trimming took off 3 bases at V and 5 bases at J, with 13 bases between the two ends. Germline assignment: CDR1 LNHDA and CDR2 SQIVND (reference sequence). The CDR3 has 14 amino acids. The CDR3 nucleotides are TGTGCCAGTAGTATCGGGAGGGGCGGAACTGAAGCTTTCTTT. Translating it yields CASSIGRGGTEAFF.

The CDR3 region is CASSRGTGGSYEQYF. Written as DNA, the CDR3 is TGCGCCAGCAGCCGCGGGACAGGGGGATCTTACGAGCAGTACTTC. V usage is TRBV5-1 and J usage is TRBJ2-7, with TRBD1 matching over 11 bases. CDR1 is SGHRS, CDR2 YFSETQ, per germline. CDR3 size: 15 residues. V lost 4 bases, J lost 4 bases, and 7 bases stayed unmatched.

The rearrangement links TRBV2 to TRBJ2-1, with TRBD1 matching 10 bases. The CDR3 totals 12 residues. Germline trimming cut 6 bases from V and 9 bases from J; bases unmatched to any gene: 2. The germline CDR1 and CDR2 sequences are SNHLY and FYNNEI. CDR3 sequence (DNA): TGTGCCAGCAGAGGGACAGGGGTTGAGCAGTTCTTC. Protein product: CASRGTGVEQFF.

The chain is built from TRBV10-3 and TRBJ1-3; 8 bases agree with TRBD1. Germline trimming cut 3 bases from V and 0 bases from J; bases unmatched to any gene: 7. The CDR3 consists of 17 residues. The germline gives CDR1 ENHRY, CDR2 SYGVKD. CDR3 in amino acids: CAISDADRGTSGNTIYF. The CDR3 region has the DNA TGTGCCATCAGTGACGCCGACAGGGGCACCTCTGGAAACACCATATATTTT.

The CDR3 DNA sequence: TGTGCCAGTGGGCAGTTCTCCTACAATGAGCAGTTCTTC. This encodes CASGQFSYNEQFF. This chain links TRBV19 with TRBJ2-1; D gene unclear. This CDR3 comprises 13 residues. Germline V gene lookup returns CDR1 LNHDA and CDR2 SQIVND (reference sequence). The ends were cut back, 8 bases at V and 0 bases at J, with 8 bases in the middle.